Listed below are T cell receptor beta chains from one sample, sequenced in a study of CD8 T cells in ankylosing spondylitis. In TCRdb, the 5' RACE reads were re-called with MiXCR into one record per CDR3 protein. The data contain about 92,000 distinct CDR3 sequences, 8.5% to 9% of them singletons. The sample consisted of blood, either unsorted or a sorted T cell fraction (not recorded which). The receptors stem from a male donor with ankylosing spondylitis or in good health (not recorded which). Both conserved end residues are part of each CDR3. A D gene is named only where the DNA matches it firmly. The size field is filled for only some rows; it gives once, few, many or a size class.

CDR3nt | CDR3aa | d_gene | len | abundance | j_gene | v_gene
TGTGCCAGCAGTAGGGCCCGGACTAGCGGTGGATCAGATACGCAGTATTTT | CASSRARTSGGSDTQYF | TRBD2 | 17 | many | TRBJ2-3 | TRBV6-1
TGTGCCAGCAGCGTAGCTCCCGGGGGCGAGTTTGGCACTGAAGCTTTCTTT | CASSVAPGGEFGTEAFF | . | 17 | many | TRBJ1-1 | TRBV9
TGTGCCAGCAGGGGACCGGGACAGGGGTCTAGAGGAAACACCATATATTTT | CASRGPGQGSRGNTIYF | TRBD1 | 17 | many | TRBJ1-3 | TRBV12-3/TRBV12-4
TGTGCCAGCAGCGAGGGGGACGAGCAGTACTTC | CASSEGDEQYF | . | 11 | . | TRBJ2-7 | TRBV6-2/TRBV6-3
TGTGCCAGCAGCCAAGGGCACCACCTTTTCACAGATACGCAGTATTTT | CASSQGHHLFTDTQYF | . | 16 | many | TRBJ2-3 | TRBV3-1
TGTGCCAGCAGTTCTCTCTCCTACAATGAGCAGTTCTTC | CASSSLSYNEQFF | . | 13 | many | TRBJ2-1 | TRBV12-3/TRBV12-4
TGTGCCAGCAGTAAGGACCGGGACACGTCCCTCTCCTACGAGCAGTACTTC | CASSKDRDTSLSYEQYF | . | 17 | many | TRBJ2-7 | TRBV12-3/TRBV12-4
TGTGCCAGCAGCCAAGGACTAGCGGGGGGCGCGAACACCGGGGAGCTGTTTTTT | CASSQGLAGGANTGELFF | TRBD2 | 18 | many | TRBJ2-2 | TRBV4-2
TGCAGTGCCAACACCGGGACAACCTCCTACGAGCAGTACTTC | CSANTGTTSYEQYF | . | 14 | few | TRBJ2-7 | TRBV20-1
TGCGCCAGCAGCTTGGTCGCGGGAATGAACACTGAAGCTTTCTTT | CASSLVAGMNTEAFF | . | 15 | many | TRBJ1-1 | TRBV5-1
TGTGCCAGCAGTCACGCCTCGACAGGGAATCAGCCCCAGCATTTT | CASSHASTGNQPQHF | TRBD1 | 15 | many | TRBJ1-5 | TRBV6-6
TGTGCCAGCAGCCAGAGTACCCCGGGACAGAGGGCCTACAATGAGCAGTTCTTC | CASSQSTPGQRAYNEQFF | TRBD1 | 18 | many | TRBJ2-1 | TRBV4-2
TGTGCCAGCAGTGAAGGGCGTCTACAAGAGACCCAGTACTTC | CASSEGRLQETQYF | . | 14 | many | TRBJ2-5 | TRBV25-1
TGCGCCAGCAGAGAAGGCGATGAGCAGTTCTTC | CASREGDEQFF | . | 11 | many | TRBJ2-1 | TRBV5-1
TGTGCCAGCAGCTTATCGGGTCTCTCCCGAGATACGCAGTATTTT | CASSLSGLSRDTQYF | . | 15 | . | TRBJ2-3 | TRBV7-9